One and the same sample provided the 32 T cell receptor beta chains below, sequenced in a study of blood T cells in healthy people across ages. A second PCR of roughly 7 to 11 cycles used a sample-barcoded 5' primer and a J-beta primer mix. TCRdb fed the 5' RACE reads into MiXCR, producing one record per CDR3 protein. There are around 940,000 distinct CDR3 sequences in the sample; just over 50% occur only once, and over 20% lies in the top ten. Sequenced material: blood. These receptors were taken from a woman in her sixties or seventies in good health.

The rearrangement uses TRBV6-5 and TRBJ2-7, with D perhaps assigned TRBD1 or TRBD2 (5 bases each). V was cut by 11 bases and J by 0 bases, with 20 bases left in between. The CDR3 is 15 amino acids. CDR1 and CDR2 (germline): MNHEY, SVGAGI. As DNA, the CDR3 is TGTGCCCCCAGCGGTTCGGGACCGATCTCCTACGAGCAGTACTTC. It specifies CAPSGSGPISYEQYF.

V usage is TRBV15 and J usage is TRBJ2-5; TRBD2 aligns across 8 bases. Near its end, the DNA agrees better with TRBJ2-7, so the J call may be wrong. Per the germline V gene, CDR1 is LNHNV and CDR2 is YYDKDF (reference sequence). The CDR3 totals 15 residues. The CDR3 bases are TGTGCCACCAGCAGAGTTCGAGCGGGAGCCTACGAGCAGTACTTC. It is translated as CATSRVRAGAYEQYF.

V gene TRBV7-8 combines with J gene TRBJ1-5; D is unclear. Trimming shortened V by 3 bases and J by 3 bases, and 9 bases separated the two germline ends. Germline V gives CDR1 SGHVS, CDR2 FQNEAQ. This CDR3 is 14 amino acids long. CDR3 loop: CASSFSGLNQPQHF. The CDR3 DNA is TGTGCCAGCAGCTTTTCCGGTCTCAATCAGCCCCAGCATTTT.

This clonotype occurred a few times. J is TRBJ2-7 and V is TRBV20-1; 9 nucleotides line up with TRBD1. This CDR3 is built from 13 residues. Germline lookup yields CDR1 DFQATT and CDR2 SNEGSKA (reference sequence). V shed 5 bases and J 12 bases; nucleotides not matched to a gene: 14. The CDR3 reads CSAGGGDRVTGYF. The DNA for the CDR3 is TGCAGTGCTGGAGGGGGGGACAGGGTGACGGGGTACTTC.

DNA for the CDR3: TGTGCCAGCAGCTACCTACGGACACCTCTCTCCGAGCAGTACTTC. The encoded protein is CASSYLRTPLSEQYF. The V gene is TRBV7-2, the J gene TRBJ2-7; D is possibly TRBD1 (5 bases). The CDR3 contains 15 residues. CDR1 is SGHTA and CDR2 is FQGNSA in the germline V gene. V lost 4 bases to trimming and J lost 6 bases, with 19 bases between them.

The chain recombines TRBV12-3 or TRBV12-4 with TRBJ1-1; D gene uncertain. The CDR3 runs to 14 residues. Trimming pared 6 bases from V and 8 bases from J, leaving 19 bases between. CDR3 in DNA: TGTGCCAGCAGCCCTACACGACACCCCCGGGAAGCTTTCTTT. Its protein product is CASSPTRHPREAFF.

This chain uses TRBV9 with TRBJ1-2; D gene unclear. V was clipped by 4 bases and J by 2 bases, with 9 bases between them. Germline CDR1 is SGDLS and CDR2 is YYNGEE. This CDR3 spans 13 amino acids. CDR3 in amino acids: CASSSSRNYGYTF. DNA of the CDR3: TGTGCCAGCAGCTCTAGCAGAAACTATGGCTACACCTTC. Full variable domain (outside the CDR3, taken from reference TRBV9 and TRBJ1-2): DSGVTQTPKHLITATGQRVTLRCSPRSGDLSVYWYQQSLDQGLQFLIQYYNGEERAKGNILERFSAQQFPDLHSELNLSSLELGDSALYFCASSSSRNYGYTFGSGTRLTVV.

The rearrangement joins TRBV7-8 to TRBJ2-1, with D possibly TRBD2 on 5 matching bases. The V gene lost 4 bases and the J gene lost 4 bases, with 11 bases spanning the gap. This CDR3 has 14 residues. Germline V gene lookup returns CDR1 SGHVS and CDR2 FQNEAQ. This chain's CDR3 is CASSSLLGYNEQFF. CDR3 nucleotides: TGTGCCAGCAGCTCCTTACTAGGATACAATGAGCAGTTCTTC. Drawing the rest from reference TRBV7-8 and TRBJ2-1, the complete variable domain is GAGVSQSPRYKVAKRGQDVALRCDPISGHVSLFWYQQALGQGPEFLTYFQNEAQLDKSGLPSDRFFAERPEGSVSTLKIQRTQQEDSAVYLCASSSLLGYNEQFFGPGTRLTVL.

This chain joins TRBV21-1 and TRBJ2-4; the listed D gene, TRBD1, was not tested against the DNA. TRBV21-1 is annotated as a pseudogene. This CDR3 region has 15 residues. The CDR3 DNA follows: TGTGCCAGCAGCAAAAAGGGACAGAAGAAAAACATTCAGTACTTC. Its protein is CASSKKGQKKNIQYF.

The chain links TRBV6-1 to TRBJ2-7, with D perhaps matching TRBD1 (6 bases). Germline CDR1 and CDR2: MNHNS and SASEGT. This CDR3 has 15 amino acids. Between the trimmed V and J ends, which lost 4 bases and 4 bases, there was a span of 17 bases. The CDR3 is CASSAPWDMLYEQYF. The CDR3 nucleotides read TGTGCCAGCAGTGCCCCTTGGGACATGCTTTACGAGCAGTACTTC.

For this clonotype: Germline is not matched at one junction end, which may reflect a read error. The chain employs TRBV7-3 and TRBJ2-1; tentatively, D is TRBD2 (6 bases). The CDR3 runs to 17 residues. Germline loops: CDR1 SGHTA, CDR2 FQGTGA. The CDR3 DNA follows: TGTGCTAGCAGCCCCCGGGCTAGCGCGAGCTCCTACAATGAGCAGTTCTTC. It encodes CASSPRASASSYNEQFF.

J is TRBJ2-1 and V is TRBV20-1; the match to TRBD2 covers 7 bases. This CDR3 is built from 14 residues. V trimming: 6 bases; J trimming: 8 bases; junction bases outside the gene matches: 13. Germline V gene lookup returns CDR1 DFQATT and CDR2 SNEGSKA (reference sequence). The CDR3 region has the DNA TGCAGTGCCCTACGGAGCGGGACCTCGGATGAGCAGTTCTTC. Translating it yields CSALRSGTSDEQFF.

The V call is TRBV27, the J call TRBJ2-3; perhaps D is TRBD1 or TRBD2 (6 bases each). Trimming shortened V by 9 bases and J by 2 bases, and 18 bases separated the two germline ends. The CDR3 is 15 amino acids. Germline loops: CDR1 MNHEY, CDR2 SMNVEV (reference sequence). The CDR3 sequence is CASQRRGATTDTQYF. CDR3 bases: TGTGCCAGTCAGAGAAGGGGGGCTACCACAGATACGCAGTATTTT.

The J gene is TRBJ2-7, the V gene TRBV28, with 7 bases identical to TRBD1. Germline V gene data show CDR1 as MDHEN and CDR2 as SYDVKM. The CDR3 runs 15 residues. Trimming cost V 4 bases and J 1 base; bases outside gene matches: 7. The CDR3: CASSSPTGWSYEQYF. The CDR3 bases are TGTGCCAGCAGTTCCCCGACAGGGTGGTCCTACGAGCAGTACTTC.

J is TRBJ1-6 and V is TRBV27, with D perhaps TRBD1 (5 bases). CDR1 and CDR2 (germline): MNHEY, SMNVEV (reference sequence). The length of the CDR3 is 16 residues. Trimming removed 2 bases at V and 5 bases at J, with 13 bases between. CDR3 sequence: CASSLRARGDNSPLHF. In nucleotides, the CDR3 is TGTGCCAGCAGTTTAAGAGCACGGGGGGATAATTCACCCCTCCACTTT.

The chain joins TRBV5-6 to TRBJ1-6; D is unclear. The V end lost 2 bases, the J end lost 10 bases, and 13 bases lay between the germline ends. The CDR3 has 14 residues. Germline CDR1 is SGHDT and CDR2 is YYEEEE. The CDR3 DNA follows: TGTGCCAGCAGCTTATCAAGGGCGGACTCACCCCTCCACTTT. As protein: CASSLSRADSPLHF.

The chain joins TRBV28 to TRBJ2-4; perhaps TRBD2 as D (5 bases). V was pared by 1 base and J by 13 bases, with 11 bases between. This CDR3 comprises 12 residues. Looked up from germline, CDR1 is MDHEN and CDR2 is SYDVKM. CDR3 in amino acids: CASSLFWGEQYF. CDR3 nucleotide sequence: TGTGCCAGCAGTTTATTTTGGGGAGAGCAGTACTTC.

The genes are TRBV11-2 and TRBJ2-7; maybe TRBD1 (6 bases). Germline CDR1 reads SGHAT; CDR2 reads FQNNGV. CDR3 length equals 16 residues. Trimming took off 1 base at V and 7 bases at J, with 20 bases between the two ends. CDR3 residues: CASSLGSIVGDNEQYF. The CDR3 nucleotides read TGTGCCAGCAGCTTAGGGAGTATCGTGGGGGACAATGAGCAGTACTTC.

This sequence joins TRBV6-6 and TRBJ1-1, with a tentative D call TRBD1 (6 bases). V was clipped by 4 bases and J by 5 bases, with 17 bases between them. This CDR3 region has 15 residues. The germline gives CDR1 MNHNY, CDR2 SVGAGI (reference sequence). In nucleotides, the CDR3 is TGTGCCAGCAGTTTCCCAGGGGCAGGGCAAACTGAAGCTTTCTTT. Protein sequence: CASSFPGAGQTEAFF.

Written as DNA, the CDR3 is TGTGCCAGCAGCTTGTACCTTGACAATGAGCAGTTCTTC. It encodes CASSLYLDNEQFF. The V and J genes are TRBV7-9 and TRBJ2-1; D is unresolved. V gave up 3 bases and J gave up 5 bases, with 8 bases separating them. CDR3 size: 13 residues. Looked up from germline, CDR1 is SEHNR and CDR2 is FQNEAQ (reference sequence). The full variable domain, rest sourced from reference TRBV7-9 and TRBJ2-1, is DTGVSQNPRHKITKRGQNVTFRCDPISEHNRLYWYRQTLGQGPEFLTYFQNEAQLEKSRLLSDRFSAERPKGSFSTLEIQRTEQGDSAMYLCASSLYLDNEQFFGPGTRLTVL.

This clonotype was observed many times. The chain combines TRBV11-2 with TRBJ2-3; D is perhaps TRBD1 (5 bases). The CDR3 extends over 15 amino acids. Trimming stripped 2 bases from V and 3 bases from J, with 12 bases between. Germline CDR1 reads SGHAT; CDR2 reads FQNNGV. As DNA, the CDR3 is TGTGCCAGCAGCTTAAGGGGCCTTTTTACAGATACGCAGTATTTT. Amino acids: CASSLRGLFTDTQYF.

The chain recombines TRBV28 with TRBJ2-6; perhaps TRBD1 as D (6 bases). The CDR3 length is 15 residues. V was shortened by 6 bases and J by 2 bases, with 11 bases between the two germline ends. CDR1 is MDHEN and CDR2 is SYDVKM in the germline V gene. The chain's CDR3 is CASSSPGAGANVLTF. The CDR3 region has the DNA TGTGCCAGCAGCTCTCCAGGGGCTGGGGCCAACGTCCTGACTTTC.

This clonotype was observed a few times. The chain recombines TRBV9 with TRBJ1-2; weak D call: TRBD1 (5 bases). Germline CDR1 and CDR2: SGDLS and YYNGEE. Trimming took 9 bases from V and 3 from J, leaving 9 bases between them. This CDR3 has 11 residues. CDR3 residues: CATGDDYGYTF. CDR3 sequence (DNA): TGTGCCACCGGGGACGACTATGGCTACACCTTC.

The chain uses TRBV12-3 or TRBV12-4 and TRBJ2-3, with a tentative D call TRBD2 (6 bases). This CDR3 is built from 14 residues. Trimming pared 4 bases from V and 2 bases from J, leaving 10 bases between. CDR3 DNA: TGTGCCAGCAGTTCGGGGGAGGACACAGATACGCAGTATTTT. Translated: CASSSGEDTDTQYF.

The J gene is TRBJ2-5, the V gene TRBV6-2 or TRBV6-3; 13 nucleotides align to TRBD2. V lost 5 bases and J lost 11; bases outside the gene matches: 17. In germline, CDR1 is MNHEY, CDR2 SVGEGT. The CDR3 runs to 17 residues. The CDR3 nucleotides read TGTGCCAGCAGTGCCCCGGGACTAGCGGGATTAGGTAATGAGCAGTACTTC. Its translation: CASSAPGLAGLGNEQYF.

This clonotype was seen a handful of times. This chain connects TRBV29-1 to TRBJ2-3, with TRBD2 matching 9 bases. This CDR3 contains 15 residues. J was trimmed by 6 bases and V by 3 bases; bases with no gene match: 10. Germline V CDR1 and CDR2: SQVTM, ANQGSEA. CDR3 coding DNA: TGCAGCGTTGAGAGTGGGCGGGAGGGCCCGGATACGCAGTATTTT. Protein product: CSVESGREGPDTQYF.

This clonotype turned up a few times. CDR3 in DNA: TGCAGTGCTAGGTCCGGGACAGGGGCACGCAATGAGCAGTTCTTC. It translates to CSARSGTGARNEQFF. The chain carries TRBV20-1 and TRBJ2-1, with 10 bases matching TRBD1. V lost 3 bases and J lost 6; bases outside the gene matches: 8. Looked up from germline, CDR1 is DFQATT and CDR2 is SNEGSKA (reference sequence). The CDR3 is 15 amino acids.

The V call is TRBV12-3 or TRBV12-4, the J call TRBJ1-2; no reliable D call. The V end was cut by 6 bases, the J end by 4 bases, with 9 bases between. This CDR3 region has 12 residues. CDR3 DNA sequence: TGTGCCAGCAGCTCAGATCTCTATGGCTACACCTTC. Translated, it gives CASSSDLYGYTF.

This chain uses TRBV7-9 with TRBJ2-7; D may correspond to TRBD1 or TRBD2 (5 bases each). Trimming removed 1 base at V and 2 bases at J, with 15 bases between. CDR1 is SEHNR, CDR2 FQNEAQ, per germline (reference sequence). CDR3 length: 16 residues. The CDR3 region has the DNA TGTGCCAGCAGCTTAGAACGGTGGCAGGGACCCTACGAGCAGTACTTC. Its translation is CASSLERWQGPYEQYF.

The chain combines TRBV20-1 with TRBJ1-5; D gene unclear. The length of the CDR3 is 10 residues. From germline, CDR1 is DFQATT and CDR2 SNEGSKA (reference sequence). The CDR3 DNA is TGCACCAAGGCATATCAGCCCCAGCATTTT. Translated: CTKAYQPQHF.

The chain joins TRBV7-9 to TRBJ2-7, with TRBD1 matching 8 bases. The trim removed 7 bases at V and 5 bases at J, leaving 13 bases unmatched. This CDR3 has 15 residues. Germline lookup yields CDR1 SEHNR and CDR2 FQNEAQ (reference sequence). CDR3 region: CASNSKGTGTDEQYF. The CDR3 DNA reads as TGTGCCAGCAACTCCAAGGGGACAGGAACCGACGAGCAGTACTTC.

The chain is built from TRBV4-1 and TRBJ1-1, with a tentative D call TRBD1 (5 bases). Between the trimmed V and J ends, which lost 3 bases and 8 bases, there was a span of 13 bases. The CDR3 totals 13 residues. Looked up from germline, CDR1 is MGHRA and CDR2 is YSYEKL. The CDR3: CASSHPGRIEAFF. DNA for the CDR3: TGCGCCAGCAGCCATCCGGGACGCATAGAAGCTTTCTTT.